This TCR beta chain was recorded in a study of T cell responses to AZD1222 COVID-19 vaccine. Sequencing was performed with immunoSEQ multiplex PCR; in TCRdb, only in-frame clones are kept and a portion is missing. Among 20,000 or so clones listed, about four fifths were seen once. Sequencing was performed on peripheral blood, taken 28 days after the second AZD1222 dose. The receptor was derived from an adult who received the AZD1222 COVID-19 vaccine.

Here the CDR3 DNA reads TGTGCCAGCAGCGGGGTTGCAGAGACCCAGTACTTC. Amino acid sequence: CASSGVAETQYF. The chain uses TRBV5-6 and TRBJ2-5; D is unresolved. This CDR3 has 12 residues. V was shortened by 4 bases and J by 4 bases, with 8 bases between the two germline ends. Germline values: CDR1 SGHDT, CDR2 YYEEEE.